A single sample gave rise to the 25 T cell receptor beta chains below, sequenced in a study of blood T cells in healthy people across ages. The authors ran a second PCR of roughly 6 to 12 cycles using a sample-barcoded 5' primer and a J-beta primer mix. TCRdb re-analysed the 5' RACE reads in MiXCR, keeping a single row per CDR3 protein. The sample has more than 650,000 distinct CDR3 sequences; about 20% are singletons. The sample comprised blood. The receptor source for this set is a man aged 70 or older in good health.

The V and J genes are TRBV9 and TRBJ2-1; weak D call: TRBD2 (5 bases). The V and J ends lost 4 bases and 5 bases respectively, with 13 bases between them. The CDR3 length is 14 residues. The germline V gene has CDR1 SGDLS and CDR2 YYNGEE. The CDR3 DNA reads TGTGCCAGCAGCCCCCGTGGACTGAACAATGAGCAGTTCTTC. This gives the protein CASSPRGLNNEQFF.

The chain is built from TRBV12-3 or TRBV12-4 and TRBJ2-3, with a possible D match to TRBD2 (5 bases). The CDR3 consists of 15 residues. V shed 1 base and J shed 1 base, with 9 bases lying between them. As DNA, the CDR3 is TGTGCCAGCAGTTTAGTCGGTAGCGGCACAGATACGCAGTATTTT. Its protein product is CASSLVGSGTDTQYF.

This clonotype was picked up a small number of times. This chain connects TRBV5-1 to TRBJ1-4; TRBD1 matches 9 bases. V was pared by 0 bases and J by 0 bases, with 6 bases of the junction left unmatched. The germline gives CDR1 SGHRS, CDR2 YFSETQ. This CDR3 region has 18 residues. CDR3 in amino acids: CASSLDGTGYATNEKLFF. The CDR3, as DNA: TGCGCCAGCAGCTTGGACGGGACAGGGTACGCAACTAATGAAAAACTGTTTTTT.

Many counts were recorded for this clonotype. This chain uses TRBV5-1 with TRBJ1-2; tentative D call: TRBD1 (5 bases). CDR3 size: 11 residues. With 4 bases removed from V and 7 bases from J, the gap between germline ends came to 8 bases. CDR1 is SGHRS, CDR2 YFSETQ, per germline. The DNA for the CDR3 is TGCGCCAGCAGCAGGGGTGGTGGCTACACCTTC. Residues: CASSRGGGYTF. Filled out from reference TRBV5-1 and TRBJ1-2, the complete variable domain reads KAGVTQTPRYLIKTRGQQVTLSCSPISGHRSVSWYQQTPGQGLQFLFEYFSETQRNKGNFPGRFSGRQFSNSRSEMNVSTLELGDSALYLCASSRGGGYTFGSGTRLTVV.

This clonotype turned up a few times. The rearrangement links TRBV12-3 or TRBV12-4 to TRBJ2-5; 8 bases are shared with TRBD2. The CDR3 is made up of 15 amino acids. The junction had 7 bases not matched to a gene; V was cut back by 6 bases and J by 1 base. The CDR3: CASSPGRGAQETQYF. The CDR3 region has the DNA TGTGCCAGCAGCCCCGGGCGGGGGGCCCAAGAGACCCAGTACTTC.

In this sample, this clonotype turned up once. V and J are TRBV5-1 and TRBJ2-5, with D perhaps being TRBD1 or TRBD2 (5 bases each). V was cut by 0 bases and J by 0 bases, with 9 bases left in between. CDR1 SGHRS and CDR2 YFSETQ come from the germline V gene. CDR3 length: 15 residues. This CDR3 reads CASSLDGAYQETQYF. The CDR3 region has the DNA TGCGCCAGCAGCTTGGACGGGGCCTACCAAGAGACCCAGTACTTC.

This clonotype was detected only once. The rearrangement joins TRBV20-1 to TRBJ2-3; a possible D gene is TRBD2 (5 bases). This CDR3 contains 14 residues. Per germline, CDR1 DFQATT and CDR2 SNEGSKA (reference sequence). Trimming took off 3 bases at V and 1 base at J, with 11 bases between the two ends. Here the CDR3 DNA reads TGCAGTGCTAGGGGAGAAGACCGCACAGATACGCAGTATTTT. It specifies CSARGEDRTDTQYF.

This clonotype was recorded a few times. The CDR3 sequence: CAISETQSRPQFF. DNA for the CDR3: TGTGCCATCAGTGAGACCCAGTCCCGGCCCCAGTTCTTC. The chain uses TRBV10-3 and TRBJ2-1; D remains unclear. Looked up from germline, CDR1 is ENHRY and CDR2 is SYGVKD. V dropped 2 bases and J dropped 13 bases, with 15 bases sitting between them. CDR3 length: 13 amino acids.

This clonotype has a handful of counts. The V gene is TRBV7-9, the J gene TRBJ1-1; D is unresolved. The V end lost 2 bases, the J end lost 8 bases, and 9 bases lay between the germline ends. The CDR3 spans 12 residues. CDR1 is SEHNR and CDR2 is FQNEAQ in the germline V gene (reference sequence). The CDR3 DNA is TGTGCCAGCAGCTTAATCCGGGTGGAAGCTTTCTTT. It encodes CASSLIRVEAFF.

CDR3 nucleotide sequence: TGTGCCAGCAGCTGGGACAGATTCAATTCACCCCTCCACTTT. It yields the protein CASSWDRFNSPLHF. This sequence joins TRBV7-9 and TRBJ1-6, with TRBD1 identical over 7 bases. The CDR3 is 14 residues long. Germline values: CDR1 SEHNR, CDR2 FQNEAQ (reference sequence). The junction had 4 bases not matched to a gene; V was cut back by 4 bases and J by 7 bases. The full variable domain, with the rest looked up from reference TRBV7-9 and TRBJ1-6, is DTGVSQNPRHKITKRGQNVTFRCDPISEHNRLYWYRQTLGQGPEFLTYFQNEAQLEKSRLLSDRFSAERPKGSFSTLEIQRTEQGDSAMYLCASSWDRFNSPLHFGNGTRLTVT.

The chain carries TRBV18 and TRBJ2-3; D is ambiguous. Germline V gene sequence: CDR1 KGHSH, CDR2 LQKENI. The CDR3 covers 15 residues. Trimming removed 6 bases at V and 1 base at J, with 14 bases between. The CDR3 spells CASSPGMVRTDTQYF. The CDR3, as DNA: TGTGCCAGCTCGCCCGGCATGGTTCGCACAGATACGCAGTATTTT.

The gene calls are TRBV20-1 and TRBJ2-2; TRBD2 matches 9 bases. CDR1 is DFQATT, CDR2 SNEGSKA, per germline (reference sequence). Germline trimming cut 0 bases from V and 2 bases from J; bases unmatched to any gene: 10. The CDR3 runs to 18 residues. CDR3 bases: TGCAGTGCTAGAGATCGTGGTAGCGGGGGAGTCAACACCGGGGAGCTGTTTTTT. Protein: CSARDRGSGGVNTGELFF.

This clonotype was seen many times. CDR3 region: CASSQGFNYGYTF. The CDR3 coding sequence is TGCGCCAGCAGCCAGGGATTCAACTATGGCTACACCTTC. The chain is built from TRBV4-1 and TRBJ1-2; D remains ambiguous. The CDR3 contains 13 residues. Germline V CDR1 and CDR2: MGHRA, YSYEKL. Trimming cost V 3 bases and J 2 bases, with 7 bases left between them.

This CDR3 is CASSLKGNRETQYF. The CDR3 DNA sequence: TGTGCCAGCAGCTTAAAGGGTAATAGGGAGACCCAGTACTTC. The V and J genes are TRBV7-2 and TRBJ2-5; D is ambiguous. The CDR3 sequence is 14 residues long. V gave up 2 bases and J gave up 5 bases, with 12 bases separating them. The germline gives CDR1 SGHTA, CDR2 FQGNSA.

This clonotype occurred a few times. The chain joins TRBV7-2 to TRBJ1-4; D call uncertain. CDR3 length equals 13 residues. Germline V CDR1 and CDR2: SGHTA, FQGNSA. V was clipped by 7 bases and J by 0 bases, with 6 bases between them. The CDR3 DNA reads TGTGCCAGCACTACAGCAACTAATGAAAAACTGTTTTTT. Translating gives CASTTATNEKLFF.

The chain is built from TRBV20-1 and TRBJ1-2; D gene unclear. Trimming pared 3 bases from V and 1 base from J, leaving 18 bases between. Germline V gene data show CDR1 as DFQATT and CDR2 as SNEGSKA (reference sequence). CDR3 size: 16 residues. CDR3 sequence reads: CSASRPGILVNYGYTF. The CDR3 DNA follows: TGCAGTGCTAGCCGCCCCGGTATCTTGGTTAACTATGGCTACACCTTC.

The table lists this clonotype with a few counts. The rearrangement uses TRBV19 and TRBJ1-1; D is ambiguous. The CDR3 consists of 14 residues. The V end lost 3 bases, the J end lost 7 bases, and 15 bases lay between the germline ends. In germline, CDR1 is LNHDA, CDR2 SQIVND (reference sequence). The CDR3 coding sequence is TGTGCCAGTAGTATCGGAAAGGGTTGGGGTGAAGCTTTCTTT. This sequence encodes CASSIGKGWGEAFF.

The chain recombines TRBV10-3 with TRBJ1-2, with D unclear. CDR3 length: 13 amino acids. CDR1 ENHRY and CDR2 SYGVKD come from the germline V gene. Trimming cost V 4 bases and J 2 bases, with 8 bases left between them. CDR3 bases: TGTGCCATCAGTGGTGTAGGGAACTATGGCTACACCTTC. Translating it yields CAISGVGNYGYTF.

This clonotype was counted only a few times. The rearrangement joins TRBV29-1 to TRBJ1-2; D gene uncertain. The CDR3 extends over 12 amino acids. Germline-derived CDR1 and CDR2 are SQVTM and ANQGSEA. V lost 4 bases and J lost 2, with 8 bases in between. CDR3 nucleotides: TGCAGCGTTGGGGATGCGAACTATGGCTACACCTTC. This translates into CSVGDANYGYTF.

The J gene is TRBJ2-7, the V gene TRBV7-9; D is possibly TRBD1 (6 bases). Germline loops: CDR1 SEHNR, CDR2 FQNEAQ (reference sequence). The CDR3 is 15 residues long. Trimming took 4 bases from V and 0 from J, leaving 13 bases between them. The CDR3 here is CASSSTGTLSYEQYF. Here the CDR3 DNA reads TGTGCCAGCAGCTCGACCGGGACACTCTCCTACGAGCAGTACTTC.

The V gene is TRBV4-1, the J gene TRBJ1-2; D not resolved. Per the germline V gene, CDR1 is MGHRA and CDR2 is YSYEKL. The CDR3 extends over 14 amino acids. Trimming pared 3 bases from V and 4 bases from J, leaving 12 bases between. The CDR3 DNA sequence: TGCGCCAGCAGCCACGACCGAGATCCCTATGGCTACACCTTC. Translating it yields CASSHDRDPYGYTF.

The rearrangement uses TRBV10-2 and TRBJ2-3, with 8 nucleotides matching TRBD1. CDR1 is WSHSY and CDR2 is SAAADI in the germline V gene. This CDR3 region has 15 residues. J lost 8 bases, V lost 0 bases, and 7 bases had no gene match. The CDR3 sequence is CASSESTGDVGTQYF. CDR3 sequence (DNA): TGCGCCAGCAGTGAGTCGACAGGGGATGTCGGTACGCAGTATTTT.

CDR3 amino acids: CASSRDSFEKLFF. Written as DNA, the CDR3 is TGTGCCAGCAGCCGGGACAGCTTTGAAAAACTGTTTTTT. The V call is TRBV12-3 or TRBV12-4, the J call TRBJ1-4, with 7 bases identical to TRBD1. V shed 6 bases, J shed 7 bases, and the junction held 5 bases outside the gene matches. The CDR3 length is 13 residues.

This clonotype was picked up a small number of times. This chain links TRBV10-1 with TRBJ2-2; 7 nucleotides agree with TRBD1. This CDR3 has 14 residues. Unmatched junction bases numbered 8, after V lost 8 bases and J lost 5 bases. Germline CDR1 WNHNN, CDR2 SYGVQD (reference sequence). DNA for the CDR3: TGCGCCAGCCGGGGACAGTCAGCAACCGGGGAGCTGTTTTTT. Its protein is CASRGQSATGELFF.

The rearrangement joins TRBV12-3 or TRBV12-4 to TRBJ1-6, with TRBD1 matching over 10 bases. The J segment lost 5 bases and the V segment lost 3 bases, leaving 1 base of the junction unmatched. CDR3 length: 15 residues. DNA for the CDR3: TGTGCCAGCAGTTTGGGACAGGGGCATAATTCACCCCTCCACTTT. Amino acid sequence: CASSLGQGHNSPLHF.